Listed here is a single T cell receptor (beta chain). Antigen: not known. Lymphocytes (intraepithelial and lamina propria) were released by processing the graft tissue. The source of the sample is a study of graft-versus-host responses after intestinal transplantation. Study-wide results and caveats: Researchers found peak circulating GvH clone levels linked to early post-transplant HvG declines.

TCRdb's copy holds only in-frame clones and misses some; the assay was immunoSEQ multiplex PCR. There are about 29,000 clones in the sample; about four fifths occur only once, and approximately 3% lies in the top ten. The receptor's source is a human patient who received an intestinal transplant, so some T cells may come from the graft donor. The specimen was ileum tissue, collected 98 days after intestinal transplantation.

CDR3 nucleotide sequence: TGTGCCAGCAGCCGACTAGCCGCGGGGGGCCGGAGTGCTAGCACAGATACGCAGTATTTT. Its translation is CASSRLAAGGRSASTDTQYF. The genes are TRBV14 and TRBJ2-3; 8 positions match TRBD2. J gave up 0 bases and V 4 bases, and 18 bases lay outside the gene matches. The V gene's germline CDR1 is SGHDN and CDR2 FVKESK. The CDR3 length is 20 residues.